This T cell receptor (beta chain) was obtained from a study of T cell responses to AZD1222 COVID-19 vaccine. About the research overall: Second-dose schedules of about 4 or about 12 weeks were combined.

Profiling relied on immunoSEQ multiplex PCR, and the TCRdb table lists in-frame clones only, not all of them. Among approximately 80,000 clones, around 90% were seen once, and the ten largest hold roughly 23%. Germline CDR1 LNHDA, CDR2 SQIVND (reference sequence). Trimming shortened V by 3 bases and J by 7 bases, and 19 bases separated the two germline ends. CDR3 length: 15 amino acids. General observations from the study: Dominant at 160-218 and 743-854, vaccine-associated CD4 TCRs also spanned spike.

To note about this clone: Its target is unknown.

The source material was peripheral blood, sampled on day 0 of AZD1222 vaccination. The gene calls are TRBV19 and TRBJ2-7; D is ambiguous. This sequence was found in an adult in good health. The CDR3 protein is CASSMRSAAAGEQYF. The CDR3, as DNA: TGTGCCAGTAGTATGAGGAGTGCTGCGGCAGGTGAGCAGTACTTC.